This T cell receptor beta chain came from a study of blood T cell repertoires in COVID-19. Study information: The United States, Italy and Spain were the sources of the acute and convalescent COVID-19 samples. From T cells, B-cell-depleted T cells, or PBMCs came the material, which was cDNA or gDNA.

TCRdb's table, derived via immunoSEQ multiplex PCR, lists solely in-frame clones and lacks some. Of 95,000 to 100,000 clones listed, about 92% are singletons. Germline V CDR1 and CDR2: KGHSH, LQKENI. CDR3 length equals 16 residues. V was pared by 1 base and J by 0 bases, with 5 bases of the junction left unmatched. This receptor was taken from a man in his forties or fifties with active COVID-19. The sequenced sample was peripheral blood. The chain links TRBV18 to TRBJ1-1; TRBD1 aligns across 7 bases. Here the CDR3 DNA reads TGTGCCAGCTCACCACGTAGCGACAGGGTGAACACTGAAGCTTTCTTT. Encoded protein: CASSPRSDRVNTEAFF.